Below are 9 T cell receptor beta chains sequenced from a single sample in a study of T cell changes during pregnancy in multiple sclerosis. The protocol was immunoSEQ multiplex PCR, while the TCRdb copy is restricted to in-frame clones and leaves out a portion. Seen here are approximately 97,000 clones, around 91% observed once, and the top ten hold more than 1.5%. The input for sequencing was peripheral blood, taken after pregnancy. Source of these receptors: a female donor in good health, enrolled as a control in a pregnancy study.

This chain connects TRBV30 to TRBJ2-7; D may be TRBD2 (5 bases). Trimming shortened V by 3 bases and J by 6 bases, and 9 bases separated the two germline ends. The CDR3 has 11 amino acids. Germline-derived CDR1 and CDR2 are GTSNPN and SVGIG (reference sequence). The CDR3 DNA follows: TGTGCCTGGAGCCCACGGGGCGAGCAGTACTTC. Translating it yields CAWSPRGEQYF. Combining the CDR3 with reference TRBV30 and TRBJ2-7 gives the whole variable domain SQTIHQWPATLVQPVGSPLSLECTVEGTSNPNLYWYRQAAGRGLQLLFYSVGIGQISSEVPQNLSASRPQDRQFILSSKKLLLSDSGFYLCAWSPRGEQYFGPGTRLTVT.

This clone was seen just once. The rearrangement uses TRBV15 and TRBJ2-1; a weak D match, TRBD2 (6 bases). CDR1 and CDR2 (germline): LNHNV, YYDKDF (reference sequence). V was trimmed by 0 bases and J by 4 bases, leaving 16 bases between them. CDR3 length: 17 residues. The CDR3 bases are TGTGCCACCAGCAGAGATCGACGGGGGTATCCATACAATGAGCAGTTCTTC. Translated: CATSRDRRGYPYNEQFF.

The chain is built from TRBV6-4 and TRBJ2-3; D is possibly TRBD2 (7 bases). The CDR3 totals 14 residues. The germline gives CDR1 MRHNA, CDR2 SNTAGT. V lost 10 bases and J lost 2, with 16 bases in between. CDR3 protein: CATRPGGHTDTQYF. CDR3 nucleotide sequence: TGTGCCACTCGCCCGGGGGGCCACACAGATACGCAGTATTTT.

This chain connects TRBV11-1 to TRBJ2-2; 8 nucleotides match TRBD2. The CDR3 is 18 residues long. The germline V gene encodes CDR1 SGHAT and CDR2 FQDESV (reference sequence). V shed 0 bases and J 0 bases; nucleotides not matched to a gene: 6. The CDR3 loop reads CASSLARAGGTNTGELFF. CDR3 nucleotides: TGTGCCAGCAGCTTAGCCCGTGCGGGGGGAACGAACACCGGGGAGCTGTTTTTT.

This clone was observed a single time. The chain is built from TRBV6-1 and TRBJ2-3; a weak D match, TRBD1 (7 bases). CDR3 length: 14 amino acids. Per the germline V gene, CDR1 is MNHNS and CDR2 is SASEGT. The V and J ends lost 8 bases and 2 bases respectively, with 14 bases between them. CDR3 nucleotide sequence: TGTGCCAGCCGGAGGGGGCCTACCACAGATACGCAGTATTTT. It codes for CASRRGPTTDTQYF.

The rearrangement uses TRBV4-3 and TRBJ2-3; 12 nucleotides align to TRBD2. V dropped 4 bases and J dropped 2; count of bases not matched to a gene: 4. Germline CDR1 is LGHNA and CDR2 is YSLEER. The CDR3 runs 16 residues. The CDR3 sequence is CASSPGLAGVTDTQYF. Written as DNA, the CDR3 is TGCGCCAGCAGCCCGGGACTAGCGGGCGTCACAGATACGCAGTATTTT.

This chain links TRBV6-1 with TRBJ2-7; 8 bases fit TRBD1. Germline CDR1 MNHNS, CDR2 SASEGT. After removal of 6 bases from V and 2 bases from J, the junction contained 0 bases not matched to a gene. The CDR3 covers 12 residues. CDR3 coding DNA: TGTGCCAGCAGACAGGGGGCCTACGAGCAGTACTTC. Amino acids: CASRQGAYEQYF.

This clone was observed a single time. This sequence joins TRBV7-2 and TRBJ2-3, with a tentative D call TRBD2 (5 bases). CDR3 size: 13 residues. The V gene's germline CDR1 is SGHTA and CDR2 FQGNSA. V was shortened by 0 bases and J by 4 bases, with 5 bases between the two germline ends. The CDR3 loop reads CASSLARADTQYF. In DNA, the CDR3 is TGTGCCAGCAGCTTAGCGAGGGCAGATACGCAGTATTTT.

The V call is TRBV11-2, the J call TRBJ1-1; D perhaps matches TRBD1 (6 bases). The CDR3 spans 11 residues. Per germline, CDR1 SGHAT and CDR2 FQNNGV. The V end lost 6 bases, the J end lost 8 bases, and 10 bases lay between the germline ends. The CDR3 region is CASSSTGEAFF. CDR3 DNA: TGTGCCAGCAGTTCTACAGGGGAAGCTTTCTTT.